These T cell receptor beta chains were read from a single sample in a study of shared clonotypes between healthy human individuals. Only in-frame clones appear in the TCRdb table, and some are missing; sequencing was by immunoSEQ multiplex PCR. There are a few million clones in the sample; 85% to 95% occur only once, and about 0.13% lies in the top ten. Sequencing was done on a sample of naive CD4+ T cells sorted from blood. These receptors all stem from a man between 18 and 35 years old in good health. CDR3s include the opening cysteine and the closing phenylalanine or tryptophan. A D gene is named only where the DNA matches it firmly. Clone size, where shown, is once, few, many, or a class for clones that have expanded.

v_call	cdr3_length	clone_size	j_call	d_call	cdr3_aa	cdr3_nt
TRBV30	15	NA	TRBJ1-5	NA	CAWSVQTVSNQPQHF	TGTGCCTGGAGTGTACAGACAGTGAGCAATCAGCCCCAGCATTTT
TRBV29-1	16	NA	TRBJ1-3	TRBD1	CSVDRHRGQSGNTIYF	TGCAGCGTTGATAGGCACAGGGGGCAATCTGGAAACACCATATATTTT
TRBV7-9	17	once	TRBJ2-7	TRBD1	CASSLPRGGQQFYEQYF	TGTGCCAGCAGCTTACCCCGAGGGGGACAGCAATTCTACGAGCAGTACTTC
TRBV14	13	NA	TRBJ2-7	NA	CASSPLGGGEQYF	TGTGCCAGCAGCCCGCTCGGAGGGGGCGAGCAGTACTTC
TRBV5-6	15	NA	TRBJ2-5	TRBD1	CASSFLGTGQETQYF	TGTGCCAGCAGCTTCTTAGGGACAGGCCAAGAGACCCAGTACTTC
TRBV7-9	14	NA	TRBJ1-5	TRBD1	CASSTTGINQPQHF	TGTGCCAGCAGCACGACAGGGATAAATCAGCCCCAGCATTTT
TRBV10-3	13	NA	TRBJ2-1	NA	CAISRQYYNEQFF	TGTGCCATCAGTCGACAGTATTACAATGAGCAGTTCTTC
TRBV9	16	few	TRBJ1-3	NA	CASSVGGQGDRNTIYF	TGTGCCAGCAGCGTAGGAGGGCAGGGCGATAGAAACACCATATATTTT
TRBV5-1	18	NA	TRBJ1-4	TRBD1	CASSFYGTGPATNEKLFF	TGCGCCAGCAGCTTTTACGGGACAGGGCCAGCAACTAATGAAAAACTGTTTTTT
TRBV6-6	15	NA	TRBJ1-2	NA	CASSYLSGTPRGYTF	TGTGCCAGCAGTTACCTCTCCGGGACTCCGCGTGGCTACACCTTC
TRBV18	16	NA	TRBJ2-3	TRBD2	CASSPSSGGSTDTQYF	TGTGCCAGCTCACCATCCAGCGGGGGAAGCACAGATACGCAGTATTTT
TRBV5-4	14	NA	TRBJ2-1	TRBD1	CASSFTGQADEQFF	TGTGCCAGCAGCTTCACTGGACAGGCCGATGAGCAGTTCTTC
TRBV30	14	few	TRBJ1-6	TRBD1	CAWSEGTGKSPLHF	TGTGCCTGGAGTGAAGGGACAGGGAAATCACCCCTCCACTTT
TRBV30	13	NA	TRBJ1-2	TRBD1	CAWSPGTAYGYTF	TGTGCCTGGAGTCCCGGGACAGCCTATGGCTACACCTTC
TRBV2	13	NA	TRBJ2-7	NA	CASTSIQGGEQYF	TGTGCCAGCACCTCCATCCAGGGTGGCGAGCAGTACTTC
TRBV19	12	NA	TRBJ2-3	NA	CASSIGTDTQYF	TGTGCCAGTAGTATCGGCACAGATACGCAGTATTTT
TRBV27	13	NA	TRBJ2-7	NA	CASSLVRGGEQYF	TGTGCCAGCAGTTTGGTCCGGGGAGGCGAGCAGTACTTC
TRBV7-2	16	NA	TRBJ2-1	NA	CASSPSVVTGGNEQFF	TGTGCCAGCAGCCCGAGCGTGGTGACCGGGGGCAATGAGCAGTTCTTC
TRBV25-1	14	NA	TRBJ1-2	NA	CASSEVGTGYGYTF	TGTGCCAGCAGTGAGGTGGGAACCGGGTATGGCTACACCTTC
TRBV2	14	NA	TRBJ1-6	TRBD1	CAGTDTFYNSPLHF	TGTGCCGGGACAGACACATTCTATAATTCACCCCTCCACTTT
TRBV10-3	13	NA	TRBJ2-5	NA	CAIRGGLGETQYF	TGTGCCATCAGGGGCGGCCTGGGAGAGACCCAGTACTTC
TRBV2	14	NA	TRBJ2-1	TRBD1	CASNTDRAANEQFF	TGTGCCAGCAATACGGACAGGGCAGCCAATGAGCAGTTCTTC
TRBV19	14	NA	TRBJ2-5	NA	CASSIDQRGETQYF	TGTGCCAGTAGTATAGATCAGAGGGGAGAGACCCAGTACTTC
TRBV6-1	13	NA	TRBJ2-7	NA	CASSTGSSYEQYF	TGTGCCAGTAGTACAGGGAGCTCCTACGAGCAGTACTTC
TRBV29-1	13	NA	TRBJ1-4	TRBD1	CSVGTASNEKLFF	TGCAGCGTCGGGACAGCGAGTAATGAAAAACTGTTTTTT
TRBV7-2	19	NA	TRBJ2-7	NA	CASSSIPHGKRIQGYEQYF	TGTGCCAGCAGCTCTATCCCCCATGGAAAGCGGATCCAGGGCTACGAGCAGTACTTC
TRBV19	18	NA	TRBJ2-6	NA	CASSTPAGVGSGANVLTF	TGTGCCAGTAGTACGCCGGCAGGGGTGGGGTCTGGGGCCAACGTCCTGACTTTC
TRBV10-2	14	NA	TRBJ2-3	NA	CASSPNRDTDTQYF	TGCGCCAGCAGTCCTAACCGGGACACAGATACGCAGTATTTT
TRBV5-1	15	NA	TRBJ2-1	TRBD2	CASSLVGGGAGEQFF	TGCGCCAGCAGCTTGGTAGGCGGGGGGGCCGGCGAGCAGTTCTTC
TRBV28	12	NA	TRBJ2-7	NA	CASTGGFYEQYF	TGTGCCAGCACTGGGGGTTTTTACGAGCAGTACTTC
TRBV19	18	NA	TRBJ2-1	TRBD1	CASSIFAGGQIIDNEQFF	TGTGCCAGTAGTATCTTTGCTGGGGGACAGATAATAGACAATGAGCAGTTCTTC
TRBV6-5	14	NA	TRBJ2-2	NA	CASSLERWTGELFF	TGTGCCAGCAGCCTTGAAAGGTGGACCGGGGAGCTGTTTTTT
TRBV18	16	once	TRBJ1-1	NA	CASSPGDSFLNTEAFF	TGTGCCAGCTCACCGGGTGACAGTTTTCTGAACACTGAAGCTTTCTTT
TRBV6-6	14	once	TRBJ2-7	NA	CASSLDRGSYEQYF	TGTGCCAGCAGTCTCGACAGAGGGTCCTACGAGCAGTACTTC
TRBV5-1	15	NA	TRBJ2-5	TRBD1	CASSFIQGRQETQYF	TGCGCCAGCAGCTTTATACAGGGGAGACAAGAGACCCAGTACTTC
TRBV29-1	15	NA	TRBJ2-6	NA	CSVAALGSGANVLTF	TGCAGCGTTGCGGCTTTGGGGTCTGGGGCCAACGTCCTGACTTTC
TRBV19	14	NA	TRBJ1-4	NA	CASTDLQGGEKLFF	TGTGCCAGTACCGATTTACAGGGAGGGGAAAAACTGTTTTTT
TRBV7-2	15	NA	TRBJ2-1	TRBD2	CASSRVAGGNNEQFF	TGTGCCAGCAGCCGCGTTGCGGGGGGCAATAATGAGCAGTTCTTC
TRBV15	13	NA	TRBJ2-7	TRBD2	CATSSAGVYEQYF	TGTGCCACCAGCAGCGCGGGAGTCTACGAGCAGTACTTC
TRBV18	13	NA	TRBJ1-4	NA	CASSKSQNEKLFF	TGTGCCAGCTCAAAGAGCCAGAATGAAAAACTGTTTTTT
TRBV5-4	15	NA	TRBJ2-5	TRBD2	CASSLTSGDQETQYF	TGTGCCAGCAGCTTGACTAGCGGGGACCAAGAGACCCAGTACTTC
TRBV28	21	NA	TRBJ2-7	TRBD1	CASSLRGLDRGPLVPSYEQYF	TGTGCCAGCAGTTTAAGGGGCTTGGACAGGGGGCCACTTGTACCTTCCTACGAGCAGTACTTC
TRBV1	14	few	TRBJ1-5	NA	CTSSPVSGPQPQHF	TGCACCAGCAGCCCCGTCAGCGGTCCTCAGCCCCAGCATTTT
TRBV11-2	15	once	TRBJ1-2	NA	CASSLVWAPPNGYTF	TGTGCCAGCAGCTTAGTATGGGCTCCCCCCAATGGCTACACCTTC
TRBV5-6	15	NA	TRBJ2-2	NA	CASSLALGFPGELFF	TGTGCCAGCAGCTTGGCCTTGGGGTTCCCCGGGGAGCTGTTTTTT
TRBV6-1	14	NA	TRBJ2-7	TRBD1	CASSEDRGPYEQYF	TGTGCCAGCAGCGAAGACAGGGGCCCCTACGAGCAGTACTTC
TRBV10-3	16	NA	TRBJ2-7	NA	CALLGGGETNPREQYF	TGTGCCCTCCTCGGAGGGGGAGAAACCAACCCTAGGGAGCAGTACTTC
TRBV18	13	NA	TRBJ1-2	NA	CASSVGRDYGYTF	TGTGCCAGCTCTGTCGGTAGGGACTATGGCTACACCTTC
TRBV30	17	NA	TRBJ2-1	NA	CAWSVGKVGGRYNEQFF	TGTGCCTGGAGTGTGGGGAAGGTTGGGGGCAGGTACAATGAGCAGTTCTTC
TRBV19	14	NA	TRBJ2-7	NA	CASSITPDSYEQYF	TGTGCCAGTAGTATAACTCCGGATTCCTACGAGCAGTACTTC
TRBV11-3	17	NA	TRBJ2-2	TRBD1	CASRGGGSGPATGELFF	TGTGCCAGCAGAGGGGGCGGGTCGGGACCGGCCACCGGGGAGCTGTTTTTT
TRBV10-3	13	NA	TRBJ2-2	NA	CAIRAVPTGELFF	TGTGCCATTCGGGCAGTCCCCACCGGGGAGCTGTTTTTT
TRBV7-9	16	NA	TRBJ1-4	TRBD1	CASSRGQGEVDEKLFF	TGTGCCAGCAGCAGAGGACAGGGGGAGGTTGATGAAAAACTGTTTTTT
TRBV6-1	11	NA	TRBJ2-7	NA	CASTGGYEQYF	TGTGCCAGCACCGGGGGCTACGAGCAGTACTTC
TRBV5-1	17	NA	TRBJ1-6	NA	CASSLYPGGVDNSPLHF	TGCGCCAGCAGCTTGTACCCTGGTGGGGTAGATAATTCACCCCTCCACTTT
TRBV5-4	15	once	TRBJ1-6	NA	CASSLGREYHSPLHF	TGTGCCAGCAGCCTTGGCAGGGAGTACCATTCACCCCTCCACTTT
TRBV30	14	NA	TRBJ1-5	NA	CAWSVPGGNQPQHF	TGTGCCTGGAGTGTACCCGGGGGCAATCAGCCCCAGCATTTT
TRBV27	16	NA	TRBJ1-3	NA	CASSLSMGYSGNTIYF	TGTGCCAGCAGTTTATCGATGGGTTACTCTGGAAACACCATATATTTT
TRBV28	13	NA	TRBJ2-4	NA	CATLHAAKNIQYF	TGTGCCACCTTACACGCCGCCAAAAACATTCAGTACTTC